Below, 21 T cell receptor beta chains from the same sample are listed, as sequenced in a study of OX40 agonist ivuxolimab in advanced cancers. The table came from immunoSEQ multiplex PCR; TCRdb's copy has only in-frame clones and leaves some out. The sample yields roughly 70,000 clones, 65% to 90% seen once. The input for sequencing was CD4+ or CD8+ T cells sorted from blood, taken in a trial of the OX40 agonist ivuxolimab. These receptors were collected from an adult with an advanced solid tumor such as melanoma, head and neck, liver or kidney cancer.

V usage is TRBV21-1 and J usage is TRBJ2-1; the D call of TRBD2 is as the table states it, not checked on the DNA. TRBV21-1 is deemed a pseudogene. CDR3 size: 16 residues. In DNA form, the CDR3 reads TGTGCCAGCAGCGTACCTCCGTCGGGGGGTAGTGATGAGCAGTTCTTC. Translating it yields CASSVPPSGGSDEQFF.

The chain carries TRBV6-6 and TRBJ2-5, with 7 bases matching TRBD1. Germline V gene data show CDR1 as MNHNY and CDR2 as SVGAGI (reference sequence). This CDR3 comprises 14 residues. Trimming took 0 bases from V and 5 from J; bases not matched to a gene: 3. The CDR3 coding sequence is TGTGCCAGCAGTTACTCCACAGGGGCGGAGACCCAGTACTTC. Its protein is CASSYSTGAETQYF.

This rearrangement joins TRBV20-1 to TRBJ1-1; unclear D gene. Trimming shortened V by 1 base and J by 11 bases, and 11 bases separated the two germline ends. The CDR3 is 11 amino acids. Germline V gene lookup returns CDR1 DFQATT and CDR2 SNEGSKA (reference sequence). The DNA of the CDR3 is TGCAGTGCTAGAGCAGGCCCCTGGGCTTTCTTT. The encoded protein is CSARAGPWAFF.

This rearrangement joins TRBV2 to TRBJ2-7, with D tentatively TRBD2 (5 bases). Looked up from germline, CDR1 is SNHLY and CDR2 is FYNNEI. There are 15 residues in the CDR3. Trimming left V 4 bases short and J 0 bases short, with 13 bases between. The CDR3 is CASSAVREPSYEQYF. CDR3 nucleotides: TGTGCCAGCAGTGCGGTGAGGGAGCCCTCCTACGAGCAGTACTTC.

The rearrangement joins TRBV18 to TRBJ1-2; 12 nucleotides match TRBD1. The V and J ends lost 0 bases and 5 bases, in that order; junction bases with no gene match: 4. Looked up from germline, CDR1 is KGHSH and CDR2 is LQKENI. CDR3 length: 16 amino acids. Written as DNA, the CDR3 is TGTGCCAGCTCACCACCGGGGACAGGGGGCAGGTATGGCTACACCTTC. Amino acid sequence: CASSPPGTGGRYGYTF.

J is TRBJ2-2 and V is TRBV15; no reliable D call. The V gene's germline CDR1 is LNHNV and CDR2 YYDKDF (reference sequence). Trimming removed 5 bases from V and 5 bases from J, with 12 bases in between. This CDR3 region has 14 residues. For the CDR3, the DNA is TGTGCCACCAGCCCTCATAGTACTACCGGGGAGCTGTTTTTT. Its protein is CATSPHSTTGELFF.

V and J are TRBV6-1 and TRBJ1-5; 8 bases align to TRBD1. The V gene's germline CDR1 is MNHNS and CDR2 SASEGT. V lost 4 bases, J lost 3 bases, and 5 bases stayed unmatched. The CDR3 contains 15 residues. The CDR3 DNA is TGTGCCAGCAGTGTGCGACAGGGGTACAATCAGCCCCAGCATTTT. It specifies CASSVRQGYNQPQHF.

The chain uses TRBV19 and TRBJ2-3; TRBD2 matches at 11 bases. The CDR3 sequence is 17 residues long. Germline CDR1 and CDR2: LNHDA and SQIVND (reference sequence). V dropped 5 bases and J dropped 0; count of bases not matched to a gene: 7. The CDR3 DNA reads as TGTGCCAGTAGTGCCTCCGGGACTAGCGGTAGCACAGATACGCAGTATTTT. It codes for CASSASGTSGSTDTQYF.

V and J are TRBV7-8 and TRBJ2-3, with 9 bases aligning to TRBD2. The CDR3 runs 16 residues. J was trimmed by 1 base and V by 6 bases; bases with no gene match: 8. Germline CDR1 reads SGHVS; CDR2 reads FQNEAQ. The CDR3 sequence: CASSQELAGRTDTQYF. Written as DNA, the CDR3 is TGTGCCAGCAGTCAGGAACTAGCGGGCCGCACAGATACGCAGTATTTT.

The rearrangement links TRBV5-1 to TRBJ2-1; D gene ambiguous. Germline V gene lookup returns CDR1 SGHRS and CDR2 YFSETQ. V lost 0 bases to trimming and J lost 7 bases, with 14 bases between them. This CDR3 has 15 amino acids. The CDR3 coding sequence is TGCGCCAGCAGCTTGGAGGGCCGGGCTAGGAATGAGCAGTTCTTC. Protein product: CASSLEGRARNEQFF.

This rearrangement joins TRBV7-2 to TRBJ2-2; no definite D call. CDR3 length: 15 amino acids. Germline assignment: CDR1 SGHTA and CDR2 FQGNSA. V lost 2 bases to trimming and J lost 4 bases, with 11 bases between them. CDR3 in amino acids: CASSLRLGSTGELFF. CDR3 bases: TGTGCCAGCAGCTTACGGCTAGGGTCCACCGGGGAGCTGTTTTTT.

CDR3 coding DNA: TGTGCCAGCAGCTTAGTTGGTAGCACCGGGGAGCTGTTTTTT. It translates to CASSLVGSTGELFF. The J gene is TRBJ2-2, the V gene TRBV7-2; D not certain. From germline, CDR1 is SGHTA and CDR2 FQGNSA. Trimming shortened V by 1 base and J by 4 bases, and 7 bases separated the two germline ends. This CDR3 is built from 14 residues.

V is TRBV30 and J is TRBJ2-7, with D maybe TRBD1 (5 bases). Germline CDR1 is GTSNPN and CDR2 is SVGIG (reference sequence). V gave up 6 bases and J gave up 3 bases, with 12 bases separating them. The CDR3 contains 12 residues. The CDR3 is CACQRRGYEQYF. The CDR3 DNA reads TGTGCCTGCCAAAGAAGGGGCTACGAGCAGTACTTC.

The gene calls are TRBV15 and TRBJ1-1; possibly TRBD1 for D (5 bases). Germline V gene lookup returns CDR1 LNHNV and CDR2 YYDKDF (reference sequence). The CDR3 totals 13 residues. V dropped 7 bases and J dropped 6 bases, with 15 bases sitting between them. The CDR3 sequence is CATTPGSRAEAFF. The DNA of the CDR3 is TGTGCCACCACCCCAGGGAGTAGAGCTGAAGCTTTCTTT.

The chain carries TRBV7-2 and TRBJ2-7, with D hard to call. CDR3 length: 13 amino acids. Germline V gene lookup returns CDR1 SGHTA and CDR2 FQGNSA. Trimming cost V 5 bases and J 3 bases, with 11 bases left between them. CDR3 DNA: TGTGCCAGCAGCCTCCCGCCCCGCTACGAGCAGTACTTC. Its protein product is CASSLPPRYEQYF.

The chain joins TRBV27 to TRBJ2-7; 8 bases are shared with TRBD2. Germline CDR1 is MNHEY and CDR2 is SMNVEV (reference sequence). The CDR3 totals 14 residues. The V and J ends lost 7 bases and 2 bases, in that order; junction bases with no gene match: 7. The CDR3 sequence: CASKRSGGPYEQYF. In DNA, the CDR3 is TGTGCCAGCAAACGGTCGGGAGGGCCCTACGAGCAGTACTTC.

The gene calls are TRBV5-6 and TRBJ2-7; D may be TRBD2 (5 bases). The CDR3 is made up of 14 amino acids. The germline V and J ends were trimmed by 2 bases and 7 bases, with 16 bases remaining between them. Germline values: CDR1 SGHDT, CDR2 YYEEEE. CDR3 sequence reads: CASSFRGSAWEQYF. The CDR3 DNA follows: TGTGCCAGCAGCTTCCGAGGGAGCGCCTGGGAGCAGTACTTC.

This chain connects TRBV7-2 to TRBJ2-1; 9 bases are shared with TRBD1. This CDR3 is built from 18 residues. V lost 2 bases and J lost 4; bases outside the gene matches: 12. Germline V gene lookup returns CDR1 SGHTA and CDR2 FQGNSA. The chain's CDR3 is CASSLQSGGQGGYNEQFF. CDR3 coding DNA: TGTGCCAGCAGCTTACAGTCCGGGGGACAGGGAGGGTACAATGAGCAGTTCTTC. Full variable domain (missing parts from reference TRBV7-2 and TRBJ2-1): GAGVSQSPSNKVTEKGKDVELRCDPISGHTALYWYRQSLGQGLEFLIYFQGNSAPDKSGLPSDRFSAERTGGSVSTLTIQRTQQEDSAVYLCASSLQSGGQGGYNEQFFGPGTRLTVL.

The chain combines TRBV18 with TRBJ1-4; a possible D gene is TRBD1 (6 bases). This CDR3 region has 15 residues. Germline CDR1 reads KGHSH; CDR2 reads LQKENI. Trimming cost V 6 bases and J 5 bases, with 16 bases left between them. In DNA, the CDR3 is TGTGCCAGCTCGGACTTCGGACAGAACAATGAAAAACTGTTTTTT. It translates to CASSDFGQNNEKLFF. Full variable domain (outside the CDR3, taken from reference TRBV18 and TRBJ1-4): NAGVMQNPRHLVRRRGQEARLRCSPMKGHSHVYWYRQLPEEGLKFMVYLQKENIIDESGMPKERFSAEFPKEGPSILRIQQVVRGDSAAYFCASSDFGQNNEKLFFGSGTQLSVL.

This rearrangement joins TRBV19 to TRBJ2-7; 8 bases are shared with TRBD1. Germline V gene data show CDR1 as LNHDA and CDR2 as SQIVND (reference sequence). The junction had 10 bases not matched to a gene; V was cut back by 3 bases and J by 3 bases. The CDR3 extends over 16 amino acids. The CDR3 DNA sequence: TGTGCCAGTAGTATCCGTGCAGGGGGCTTCGGCTACGAGCAGTACTTC. This encodes CASSIRAGGFGYEQYF. The full variable domain, completed using reference TRBV19 and TRBJ2-7, is DGGITQSPKYLFRKEGQNVTLSCEQNLNHDAMYWYRQDPGQGLRLIYYSQIVNDFQKGDIAEGYSVSREKKESFPLTVTSAQKNPTAFYLCASSIRAGGFGYEQYFGPGTRLTVT.

The chain combines TRBV11-3 with TRBJ2-1; 7 bases line up with TRBD1. Germline V gene lookup returns CDR1 SGHNT and CDR2 YENEEA. This CDR3 contains 14 residues. V trimming: 1 base; J trimming: 9 bases; junction bases outside the gene matches: 6. In DNA, the CDR3 is TGTGCCAGCAGCTTAGGGACAGGTATGGGTGAGCAGTTCTTC. It translates to CASSLGTGMGEQFF.